This entry is about one TCR beta chain. Antigen: not known. This record belongs to a study of OX40 agonist ivuxolimab in advanced cancers. Germline-derived CDR1 and CDR2 are MNHNS and SASEGT. J gave up 4 bases and V 8 bases, and 3 bases lay outside the gene matches. CDR3 length: 12 residues. Overall study results and limits: Also showing low normalized T-cell clonal expansion were some of the nonresponders.

This table comes from immunoSEQ multiplex PCR, and its TCRdb copy is limited to in-frame clones, with some not included. The sample records roughly 64,000 clones, about 80% being singletons. The rearrangement joins TRBV6-1 to TRBJ1-2; 8 positions agree with TRBD1. The material sequenced was CD4+ or CD8+ T cells sorted from blood, taken in a trial of the OX40 agonist ivuxolimab. This clonotype was sampled from an adult with an advanced solid tumor such as melanoma, head and neck, liver or kidney cancer. The CDR3 sequence is CASRTGGYGYTF. CDR3 DNA: TGTGCCAGCCGCACAGGGGGCTATGGCTACACCTTC.